The sequence of this T cell receptor beta chain was determined in a study of CD8+CD57+ T cells in acquired aplastic anemia. Study context: DNA per sorted CD4+ or CD8+ sample ranged about 0.18 to 30 ug, averaging 3.2 ug.

Germline CDR1 SGHVS, CDR2 FQNEAQ. Trimming shortened V by 3 bases and J by 8 bases, and 8 bases separated the two germline ends. The CDR3 runs 12 residues. Flow cytometry had shown expanded CD8+CD57+ cells in the patients chosen for sequencing. With no exception, the patients had severe acquired aplastic anemia. All patients were therapy-naive when blood was sampled. Study results and caveats: Some 27 CD8+ CDR3 sequences were shared between patients and controls.

Worth noting for this clonotype: The antigen remains undetermined.

TCR beta VDJ and CDR3 profiles were obtained from a genomic DNA template. TCRdb reanalysed the reads using MiXCR and keeps one entry per CDR3 protein. The sample has 150,000 or so distinct CDR3 sequences, roughly 54% seen once. This sequence joins TRBV7-8 and TRBJ1-5, with unresolved D. Sequenced: sorted CD4+, CD8+, or CD8+CD57+ T cells (not recorded which) from PBMCs. The clonotype was recovered from a human donor with aplastic anemia. The CDR3 DNA follows: TGTGCCAGCAGCTTGAAGCAGGAGCCCCAGCATTTT. Protein: CASSLKQEPQHF.